These 27 T cell receptor beta chains came from one sample sequenced in a study of CD8+ T cells in alopecia areata. Following extraction, RNA underwent reverse transcription to cDNA, which served as the sequencing template. Sequenced by immunoSEQ multiplex PCR; TCRdb stores in-frame clones only, minus some. The sample has 130,000 or so clones; about 50% are singletons. Sequencing was performed on CD8+ T cells sorted from blood, taken at week 0. These receptors were collected from a human donor with alopecia areata.

The CDR3, as DNA: TGTGCCAGCAGTGAGTGGGCAGACTATGGCTACACCTTC. Amino acids: CASSEWADYGYTF. V and J are TRBV6-1 and TRBJ1-2; D unresolved. The germline V and J ends were trimmed by 3 bases and 3 bases, with 8 bases remaining between them. The germline gives CDR1 MNHNS, CDR2 SASEGT. CDR3 length: 13 residues.

This clone has just one count. The V and J genes are TRBV27 and TRBJ2-2; 8 bases agree with TRBD1. The CDR3 is made up of 15 amino acids. Germline V gene data show CDR1 as MNHEY and CDR2 as SMNVEV (reference sequence). The V and J ends lost 5 bases and 1 base, in that order; junction bases with no gene match: 3. CDR3 in DNA: TGTGCCAGCAGTCGCGGACAGGGGAACACCGGGGAGCTGTTTTTT. Amino acid sequence: CASSRGQGNTGELFF.

This chain uses TRBV29-1 with TRBJ1-2; no clear D gene. The V end was cut by 6 bases, the J end by 4 bases, with 9 bases between. The CDR3 contains 11 residues. Germline lookup yields CDR1 SQVTM and CDR2 ANQGSEA. The CDR3 DNA reads as TGCAGCGTCCGGACGGTCTATGGCTACACCTTC. This sequence encodes CSVRTVYGYTF.

This clone has a handful of counts. This chain connects TRBV12-5 to TRBJ1-1; 8 nucleotides match TRBD1. V dropped 3 bases and J dropped 7; count of bases not matched to a gene: 7. The CDR3 extends over 14 amino acids. In germline, CDR1 is LGHNT, CDR2 FRNRAP. CDR3 amino acids: CASGFVAGGNEAFF. CDR3 DNA: TGTGCTAGTGGTTTTGTCGCAGGGGGCAATGAAGCTTTCTTT. Drawing the rest from reference TRBV12-5 and TRBJ1-1, the complete variable domain is DARVTQTPRHKVTEMGQEVTMRCQPILGHNTVFWYRQTMMQGLELLAYFRNRAPLDDSGMPKDRFSAEMPDATLATLKIQPSEPRDSAVYFCASGFVAGGNEAFFGQGTRLTVV.

The chain uses TRBV29-1 and TRBJ2-3, with TRBD2 identical over 10 bases. V dropped 7 bases and J dropped 2; count of bases not matched to a gene: 9. Germline V gives CDR1 SQVTM, CDR2 ANQGSEA. The CDR3 runs 15 residues. Here the CDR3 DNA reads TGCAGCGCAATACTAGCGGGGAGCTACACAGATACGCAGTATTTT. It yields the protein CSAILAGSYTDTQYF.

The table lists this clone with a count of one. The chain uses TRBV9 and TRBJ2-2; 9 bases match TRBD1. Germline V gives CDR1 SGDLS, CDR2 YYNGEE. V was clipped by 3 bases and J by 7 bases; unmatched bases: 7. The length of the CDR3 is 15 residues. The CDR3 DNA sequence: TGTGCCAGCAGCGGCCGGGACAGGGCCAACGGGGAGCTGTTTTTT. This codes for CASSGRDRANGELFF.

This clone was picked up a small number of times. The chain has TRBV19 and TRBJ2-1; 9 bases fit TRBD1. The CDR3 loop spans 16 amino acids. Per germline, CDR1 LNHDA and CDR2 SQIVND (reference sequence). After removal of 4 bases from V and 3 bases from J, the junction contained 7 bases not matched to a gene. The CDR3: CASSTTGGAFYNEQFF. In nucleotides, the CDR3 is TGTGCCAGTAGTACCACAGGGGGCGCCTTCTACAATGAGCAGTTCTTC.

This clone was seen a handful of times. The CDR3 spells CSVEQGVAEKLFF. CDR3 nucleotide sequence: TGCAGCGTAGAACAGGGGGTCGCGGAAAAACTGTTTTTT. The chain uses TRBV29-1 and TRBJ1-4, with TRBD1 matching over 8 bases. The V gene's germline CDR1 is SQVTM and CDR2 ANQGSEA. J gave up 8 bases and V 6 bases, and 8 bases lay outside the gene matches. The length of the CDR3 is 13 residues.

This clone is a singleton in its sample. V is TRBV27 and J is TRBJ1-2; D remains unclear. With 3 bases removed from V and 2 bases from J, the gap between germline ends came to 10 bases. CDR3 size: 14 residues. The V gene's germline CDR1 is MNHEY and CDR2 SMNVEV (reference sequence). The CDR3 nucleotides read TGTGCCAGCAGTTTCATCCAAGGGAACTATGGCTACACCTTC. This sequence encodes CASSFIQGNYGYTF.

Only a few counts were recorded for this clone. This sample also contains other DNA sequences that code for the same CDR3. The chain uses TRBV6-1 and TRBJ2-7; no clear D. From germline, CDR1 is MNHNS and CDR2 SASEGT. The germline V and J ends were trimmed by 3 bases and 1 base, with 1 base remaining between them. CDR3 size: 11 residues. In DNA, the CDR3 is TGTGCCAGCAGTGATTCCTACGAGCAGTACTTC. Residues: CASSDSYEQYF.

The rearrangement joins TRBV5-1 to TRBJ2-3, with D perhaps matching TRBD1 (5 bases). V was clipped by 0 bases and J by 0 bases, with 23 bases between them. Germline CDR1 reads SGHRS; CDR2 reads YFSETQ. This CDR3 comprises 20 residues. The DNA for the CDR3 is TGCGCCAGCAGCTTGGATCAGGGTCCACAGACCGATCCTAGCACAGATACGCAGTATTTT. Protein product: CASSLDQGPQTDPSTDTQYF.

This chain connects TRBV11-2 to TRBJ2-1; the D gene is possibly TRBD1 (6 bases). Between the trimmed V and J ends, which lost 5 bases and 0 bases, there was a span of 11 bases. The germline CDR1 and CDR2 sequences are SGHAT and FQNNGV. The CDR3 extends over 15 amino acids. As DNA, the CDR3 is TGTGCCAGCAGCCGACAGGCGAGCTCCTACAATGAGCAGTTCTTC. Protein: CASSRQASSYNEQFF. The complete variable domain, with remaining parts taken from reference TRBV11-2 and TRBJ2-1, reads EAGVAQSPRYKIIEKRQSVAFWCNPISGHATLYWYQQILGQGPKLLIQFQNNGVVDDSQLPKDRFSAERLKGVDSTLKIQPAKLEDSAVYLCASSRQASSYNEQFFGPGTRLTVL.

DNA for the CDR3: TGCAGCGTTTACCACGGACAGTACGAGCAGTACTTC. Its translation: CSVYHGQYEQYF. The genes are TRBV29-1 and TRBJ2-5; tentative D call: TRBD1 (6 bases). The assigned J gene may be wrong: the sequence end matches TRBJ2-7 better. CDR3 length: 12 residues. In germline, CDR1 is SQVTM, CDR2 ANQGSEA.

The DNA of the CDR3 is TGTGCCTGGAGTACATACGGTCCGCGGGCCAACGTCCTGACTTTC. Protein: CAWSTYGPRANVLTF. V gene TRBV30 combines with J gene TRBJ2-6; no firm D call. The CDR3 spans 15 residues. Germline V gene lookup returns CDR1 GTSNPN and CDR2 SVGIG (reference sequence). V gave up 2 bases and J gave up 5 bases, with 13 bases separating them.

The table lists this clone with a few counts. The CDR3 DNA reads as TGTGCCAGCAGTGAGTTTGGACCTCCAGCTACGCAGTATTTT. Amino acids: CASSEFGPPATQYF. This chain links TRBV6-4 with TRBJ2-3; D not certain. The V end lost 3 bases, the J end lost 8 bases, and 15 bases lay between the germline ends. This CDR3 region has 14 residues. The V gene's germline CDR1 is MRHNA and CDR2 SNTAGT.

This rearrangement joins TRBV5-6 to TRBJ2-2; TRBD2 agrees at 8 bases. Germline values: CDR1 SGHDT, CDR2 YYEEEE. J lost 5 bases, V lost 1 base, and 7 bases had no gene match. This CDR3 is built from 16 residues. In DNA form, the CDR3 reads TGTGCCAGCAGCTTGTGGTGGCGGGAGGAAACCGGGGAGCTGTTTTTT. Amino acid sequence: CASSLWWREETGELFF.

The genes are TRBV29-1 and TRBJ2-1; tentative D call: TRBD1 (6 bases). The germline gives CDR1 SQVTM, CDR2 ANQGSEA. The CDR3 is 14 amino acids. The ends were cut back, 4 bases at V and 7 bases at J, with 17 bases in the middle. The DNA of the CDR3 is TGCAGCGTTGTCAGCACGACAGGAGGTAATGAGCAGTTCTTC. This encodes CSVVSTTGGNEQFF.

J is TRBJ1-2 and V is TRBV7-2; TRBD1 might be the D (6 bases). The germline V and J ends were trimmed by 7 bases and 3 bases, with 27 bases remaining between them. This CDR3 has 18 residues. The germline CDR1 and CDR2 sequences are SGHTA and FQGNSA. The CDR3 region has the DNA TGTGCCAGCACCCTAGGGCCACAGGGCGAAGGGTCTTACTATGGCTACACCTTC. As protein: CASTLGPQGEGSYYGYTF. The full variable domain, with the rest looked up from reference TRBV7-2 and TRBJ1-2, is GAGVSQSPSNKVTEKGKDVELRCDPISGHTALYWYRQSLGQGLEFLIYFQGNSAPDKSGLPSDRFSAERTGGSVSTLTIQRTQQEDSAVYLCASTLGPQGEGSYYGYTFGSGTRLTVV.

The rearrangement uses TRBV7-2 and TRBJ2-2; D may correspond to TRBD1 or TRBD2 (7 bases each). Germline V lookup: CDR1 SGHTA, CDR2 FQGNSA. There are 14 residues in the CDR3. Trimming took 5 bases from V and 7 from J, leaving 14 bases between them. The CDR3 loop is CASSPQGEGGELFF. CDR3 in DNA: TGTGCCAGCAGCCCGCAGGGGGAGGGCGGGGAGCTGTTTTTT. The entire variable domain, with the rest obtained from reference TRBV7-2 and TRBJ2-2, is as follows: GAGVSQSPSNKVTEKGKDVELRCDPISGHTALYWYRQSLGQGLEFLIYFQGNSAPDKSGLPSDRFSAERTGGSVSTLTIQRTQQEDSAVYLCASSPQGEGGELFFGEGSRLTVL.

This clone was observed a handful of times. The J gene is TRBJ2-5, the V gene TRBV7-9; D is perhaps TRBD1 (5 bases). The CDR3 consists of 13 residues. The V end was cut by 3 bases, the J end by 5 bases, with 10 bases between. Germline loops: CDR1 SEHNR, CDR2 FQNEAQ (reference sequence). The CDR3 is CASSLEGVETQYF. CDR3 in DNA: TGTGCCAGCAGCTTGGAAGGGGTGGAGACCCAGTACTTC.

J is TRBJ2-3 and V is TRBV7-9; perhaps TRBD2 as D (6 bases). Trimming took 8 bases from V and 0 from J, leaving 15 bases between them. Looked up from germline, CDR1 is SEHNR and CDR2 is FQNEAQ (reference sequence). The CDR3 consists of 15 residues. The CDR3 DNA sequence: TGTGCCAGCCAAGAGCCGGGGGTGAGCACAGATACGCAGTATTTT. It translates to CASQEPGVSTDTQYF.

V and J are TRBV30 and TRBJ1-1; D is unresolved. Deletions cut 2 bases from V and 3 bases from J, with 10 bases between. The CDR3 length is 13 residues. Germline V CDR1 and CDR2: GTSNPN, SVGIG (reference sequence). CDR3 loop: CAWSTGSDTEAFF. DNA for the CDR3: TGTGCCTGGAGTACGGGGAGTGACACTGAAGCTTTCTTT.

This clone showed up just a few times. The J gene is TRBJ2-1, the V gene TRBV29-1; D may be TRBD1 (6 bases). The CDR3 runs to 15 residues. V lost 3 bases and J lost 0, with 12 bases in between. Germline V CDR1 and CDR2: SQVTM, ANQGSEA. CDR3: CSVERQESSYNEQFF. In DNA, the CDR3 is TGCAGCGTTGAGAGACAGGAGAGCTCCTACAATGAGCAGTTCTTC.

This chain's CDR3 is CSVEDDRNEQYF. CDR3 nucleotide sequence: TGCAGCGTTGAAGATGACAGGAACGAGCAGTACTTC. The genes are TRBV29-1 and TRBJ2-5; a weak D match, TRBD1 (6 bases). The DNA end lines up better with TRBJ2-7; the J call may be wrong. This CDR3 has 12 residues. Germline CDR1 SQVTM, CDR2 ANQGSEA.

The V and J genes are TRBV27 and TRBJ1-1; D is uncertain. CDR1 is MNHEY and CDR2 is SMNVEV in the germline V gene (reference sequence). Trimming pared 0 bases from V and 0 bases from J, leaving 5 bases between. CDR3 size: 14 residues. The CDR3 here is CASSLSGMNTEAFF. Here the CDR3 DNA reads TGTGCCAGCAGTTTATCGGGGATGAACACTGAAGCTTTCTTT.

The rearrangement joins TRBV6-5 to TRBJ2-4, with a possible D match to TRBD2 (5 bases). The CDR3 has 12 amino acids. V lost 8 bases to trimming and J lost 3 bases, with 8 bases between them. Germline CDR1 and CDR2: MNHEY and SVGAGI. CDR3 loop: CASARDKNIQYF. The CDR3, as DNA: TGTGCCAGCGCCCGGGACAAAAACATTCAGTACTTC.

There are a few counts of this clone. The J gene is TRBJ2-1, the V gene TRBV6-6; tentative D call: TRBD1 (6 bases). Trimming removed 7 bases at V and 0 bases at J, with 16 bases between. CDR3 length equals 16 residues. Per germline, CDR1 MNHNY and CDR2 SVGAGI (reference sequence). CDR3 bases: TGTGCCAGCACCTCGACAGGCTTAAGCTCCTACAATGAGCAGTTCTTC. Amino acid sequence: CASTSTGLSSYNEQFF.